This T cell receptor beta chain emerged from a study of cytomegalovirus exposure and HLA in healthy donors. The count of this clone is one. Antigen: not known. General observations from the study: Under in vitro conditions, three CMV-associated chains were confirmed as specific for CMV antigens.

Deletions cut 5 bases from V and 6 bases from J, with 8 bases between. Germline values: CDR1 DFQATT, CDR2 SNEGSKA (reference sequence). This CDR3 comprises 11 residues. Use of 60 Vbeta and 13 Jbeta primers characterized the PCR. Libraries were prepared by immunoSEQ multiplex PCR; TCRdb keeps only in-frame clonotypes and omits some of them. The table lists roughly 51,000 clones, 81% of them singletons. Sequencing used PBMCs. This chain connects TRBV20-1 to TRBJ1-5, with D perhaps matching TRBD1 (6 bases). This TCR came from a boy aged 10-17 years in good health and CMV-seropositive. CDR3 sequence: CSAGQSQPQHF. CDR3 DNA: TGCAGTGCTGGACAGAGTCAGCCCCAGCATTTT.